A single sample gave rise to the 27 T cell receptor beta chains below, sequenced in a study of technical replicates of blood from a few donors (dated by TCRdb to 2016 to 2017). The library relied on the immunoSEQ multiplex PCR assay. The table was pulled from immuneACCESS by TCRdb, which kept in-frame rearrangements only. Such tables lose some clones; where checked, under half of the loss comes from unresolved V genes, and the rest has no known cause. The sample profile shows about 70,000 clones; 95% of them were found once. The top ten hold roughly 0.24% of the sample. The sequencing sample was made of T cells isolated from PBMCs. The origin of the receptors is a human donor in good health.

The rearrangement links TRBV11-2 to TRBJ2-7; 7 bases line up with TRBD1. CDR1 and CDR2 (germline): SGHAT, FQNNGV. The CDR3 extends over 16 amino acids. Trimming removed 1 base from V and 1 base from J; junction bases left unmatched: 7. CDR3 nucleotide sequence: TGTGCCAGCAGCTTAGCCGGGACAGTGTTTTCCTACGAGCAGTACTTC. Amino acids: CASSLAGTVFSYEQYF.

This chain connects TRBV5-6 to TRBJ2-3, with D perhaps TRBD1 (5 bases). The germline V gene encodes CDR1 SGHDT and CDR2 YYEEEE. V dropped 0 bases and J dropped 3 bases, with 5 bases sitting between them. The CDR3 consists of 13 residues. The CDR3 protein is CASSLDRTDTQYF. In DNA form, the CDR3 reads TGTGCCAGCAGCTTGGACAGGACAGATACGCAGTATTTT.

The V gene is TRBV30, the J gene TRBJ1-3, with D maybe TRBD1 (5 bases). The V end was cut by 4 bases, the J end by 0 bases, with 13 bases between. CDR1 is GTSNPN, CDR2 SVGIG, per germline (reference sequence). The CDR3 totals 15 residues. CDR3 nucleotides: TGTGCCTGGATTGGGGGGGAAGGCTCTGGAAACACCATATATTTT. It yields the protein CAWIGGEGSGNTIYF.

The chain combines TRBV5-1 with TRBJ2-7; D may be TRBD2 (6 bases). Germline V gene data show CDR1 as SGHRS and CDR2 as YFSETQ. The V end lost 2 bases, the J end lost 4 bases, and 16 bases lay between the germline ends. The length of the CDR3 is 15 residues. The CDR3 nucleotides read TGCGCCAGCAGCTTTTCTTCCGGGGGAGGTTACGAGCAGTACTTC. Protein product: CASSFSSGGGYEQYF.

In its sample, this clone was seen once. The chain is built from TRBV5-5 and TRBJ1-5; 10 bases are shared with TRBD1. CDR1 and CDR2 (germline): SGHKS, YYEKEE (reference sequence). CDR3 length: 17 residues. V was pared by 4 bases and J by 0 bases, with 7 bases of the junction left unmatched. This CDR3 is CASSGGTGVFSNQPQHF. As DNA, the CDR3 is TGTGCCAGCAGCGGCGGGACAGGGGTTTTTAGCAATCAGCCCCAGCATTTT.

This clone was counted a single time. The CDR3: CASSHRAGVGETQYF. CDR3 coding DNA: TGTGCCAGCAGCCATCGGGCGGGAGTAGGAGAGACCCAGTACTTC. The chain carries TRBV7-2 and TRBJ2-5; 7 positions match TRBD2. Trimming at V came to 5 bases and at J to 4 bases, leaving 10 bases not matched to a gene. This CDR3 comprises 15 residues. CDR1 SGHTA and CDR2 FQGNSA come from the germline V gene. Full variable domain (remainder filled in from reference TRBV7-2 and TRBJ2-5): GAGVSQSPSNKVTEKGKDVELRCDPISGHTALYWYRQSLGQGLEFLIYFQGNSAPDKSGLPSDRFSAERTGGSVSTLTIQRTQQEDSAVYLCASSHRAGVGETQYFGPGTRLLVL.

J is TRBJ1-1 and V is TRBV5-1; a weak D match, TRBD1 (6 bases). Germline-derived CDR1 and CDR2 are SGHRS and YFSETQ. The CDR3 consists of 13 residues. The germline V and J ends were trimmed by 2 bases and 4 bases, with 9 bases remaining between them. CDR3 sequence: CASSFQGSTEAFF. The DNA for the CDR3 is TGCGCCAGCAGCTTTCAGGGGAGCACTGAAGCTTTCTTT.

V is TRBV4-2 and J is TRBJ1-2; 7 positions agree with TRBD1. Per the germline V gene, CDR1 is LGHNA and CDR2 is YNFKEQ. V shed 0 bases, J shed 8 bases, and the junction held 12 bases outside the gene matches. CDR3 length equals 16 residues. CDR3 nucleotide sequence: TGTGCCAGCAGCCAAGAAGGGGGGACAGCCCTATCAGGCTACACCTTC. Amino acids: CASSQEGGTALSGYTF.

The chain joins TRBV7-2 to TRBJ1-5; maybe TRBD1 (5 bases). Trimming removed 5 bases from V and 6 bases from J, with 14 bases in between. The CDR3 contains 14 residues. Germline assignment: CDR1 SGHTA and CDR2 FQGNSA. CDR3 in amino acids: CASSHPGVSQPQHF. Here the CDR3 DNA reads TGTGCCAGCAGCCACCCGGGGGTTTCTCAGCCCCAGCATTTT. Full variable domain (remainder filled in from reference TRBV7-2 and TRBJ1-5): GAGVSQSPSNKVTEKGKDVELRCDPISGHTALYWYRQSLGQGLEFLIYFQGNSAPDKSGLPSDRFSAERTGGSVSTLTIQRTQQEDSAVYLCASSHPGVSQPQHFGDGTRLSIL.

The chain employs TRBV6-1 and TRBJ2-7; D perhaps matches TRBD2 (6 bases). Trimming removed 7 bases at V and 5 bases at J, with 12 bases between. This CDR3 region has 12 residues. Germline values: CDR1 MNHNS, CDR2 SASEGT. The CDR3 nucleotides are TGTGCCAGCACGCTAGCGAACCACGAGCAGTACTTC. This gives the protein CASTLANHEQYF.

This clone was seen more than once but under ten times. The rearrangement links TRBV7-9 to TRBJ1-1; D unresolved. The V end was cut by 7 bases, the J end by 2 bases, with 8 bases between. This CDR3 comprises 12 residues. The germline V gene has CDR1 SEHNR and CDR2 FQNEAQ (reference sequence). The CDR3 spells CASTLSNTEAFF. CDR3 nucleotides: TGTGCCAGCACCTTGTCTAACACTGAAGCTTTCTTT.

The genes are TRBV5-6 and TRBJ2-7, with 10 bases identical to TRBD2. The V gene's germline CDR1 is SGHDT and CDR2 YYEEEE. Germline trimming cut 4 bases from V and 2 bases from J; bases unmatched to any gene: 3. The CDR3 covers 14 residues. The CDR3 is CASSASGRTYEQYF. In DNA, the CDR3 is TGTGCCAGCAGCGCTAGCGGGAGAACCTACGAGCAGTACTTC.

The chain carries TRBV7-9 and TRBJ1-1, with 11 positions matching TRBD1. The germline CDR1 and CDR2 sequences are SEHNR and FQNEAQ (reference sequence). This CDR3 is 14 amino acids long. Trimming cost V 4 bases and J 4 bases; bases outside gene matches: 2. For the CDR3, the DNA is TGTGCCAGCAGCTCCGGGACAGGGGGCACTGAAGCTTTCTTT. This encodes CASSSGTGGTEAFF.

V is TRBV18 and J is TRBJ1-3; 12 bases map to TRBD1. This CDR3 has 18 residues. V was pared by 2 bases and J by 0 bases, with 5 bases of the junction left unmatched. CDR1 is KGHSH, CDR2 LQKENI, per germline. This CDR3 reads CASSPGTGGPISGNTIYF. CDR3 nucleotide sequence: TGTGCCAGCTCACCAGGGACAGGGGGCCCAATCTCTGGAAACACCATATATTTT. Full variable domain (missing parts from reference TRBV18 and TRBJ1-3): NAGVMQNPRHLVRRRGQEARLRCSPMKGHSHVYWYRQLPEEGLKFMVYLQKENIIDESGMPKERFSAEFPKEGPSILRIQQVVRGDSAAYFCASSPGTGGPISGNTIYFGEGSWLTVV.

This clone was counted between two and nine times. The rearrangement uses TRBV28 and TRBJ1-2; TRBD1 aligns across 7 bases. CDR1 is MDHEN, CDR2 SYDVKM, per germline. V trimming: 6 bases; J trimming: 4 bases; junction bases outside the gene matches: 8. This CDR3 is 14 amino acids long. The CDR3 DNA reads as TGTGCCAGCAGCCCTTCTACAGGGGTCTATGGCTACACCTTC. Amino acid sequence: CASSPSTGVYGYTF.

The chain combines TRBV4-1 with TRBJ1-1, with 9 positions matching TRBD1. The CDR3 is 15 residues long. The V and J ends lost 6 bases and 6 bases, in that order; junction bases with no gene match: 11. CDR1 MGHRA and CDR2 YSYEKL come from the germline V gene. This CDR3 reads CASRDGQGMAAEAFF. In nucleotides, the CDR3 is TGCGCCAGCAGGGATGGACAGGGGATGGCGGCTGAAGCTTTCTTT.

In its sample, this clone was seen once. This sequence joins TRBV5-1 and TRBJ2-6; the D is unclear. Deletions cut 4 bases from V and 0 bases from J, with 5 bases between. Germline V gene data show CDR1 as SGHRS and CDR2 as YFSETQ. There are 14 residues in the CDR3. The CDR3 region is CASSVNSGANVLTF. The CDR3 coding sequence is TGCGCCAGCAGCGTTAACTCTGGGGCCAACGTCCTGACTTTC.

The chain couples TRBV27 to TRBJ2-1, with D maybe TRBD2 (6 bases). The CDR3 length is 14 residues. Germline assignment: CDR1 MNHEY and CDR2 SMNVEV (reference sequence). The V end was cut by 6 bases, the J end by 4 bases, with 13 bases between. As DNA, the CDR3 is TGTGCCAGCAGCCGGGGCGGGAATTACAATGAGCAGTTCTTC. As protein: CASSRGGNYNEQFF.

This rearrangement joins TRBV21-1 to TRBJ2-7; the D segment call TRBD1 is taken from the table without a DNA check. TRBV21-1 is reported as a pseudogene. The CDR3 spans 17 residues. CDR3 sequence (DNA): TGTGCCAGCAGCGAAAGGACAGTCGATGGGCCCCAGTACGAGCAGTACTTC. It is translated as CASSERTVDGPQYEQYF.

The chain couples TRBV19 to TRBJ2-7; TRBD2 might be the D (5 bases). Looked up from germline, CDR1 is LNHDA and CDR2 is SQIVND (reference sequence). The V and J ends lost 6 bases and 5 bases respectively, with 14 bases between them. The CDR3 has 13 amino acids. The CDR3 DNA reads as TGTGCCAGTAGCACTGAACGGGGAAACGAGCAGTACTTC. Encoded protein: CASSTERGNEQYF.

Concerning this clone: The junction shows a germline mismatch at one end, possibly a read error. The chain employs TRBV12-5 and TRBJ1-6; weak D call: TRBD1 (5 bases). Germline-derived CDR1 and CDR2 are LGHNT and FRNRAP. This CDR3 region has 14 residues. DNA of the CDR3: TGTGCTAGTCGTTTGATAGGGGAGGATTCACCCCTCCACTTT. It is translated as CASRLIGEDSPLHF.

This clone was detected only once. The chain couples TRBV7-3 to TRBJ1-1; D gene uncertain. Germline CDR1 and CDR2: SGHTA and FQGTGA. The CDR3 has 14 amino acids. With 1 base removed from V and 0 bases from J, the gap between germline ends came to 6 bases. CDR3 region: CASSLSGVNTEAFF. As DNA, the CDR3 is TGTGCCAGCAGCTTAAGCGGGGTGAACACTGAAGCTTTCTTT.

The chain combines TRBV11-2 with TRBJ2-6; 7 bases map to TRBD2. V shed 6 bases, J shed 0 bases, and the junction held 11 bases outside the gene matches. The CDR3 runs 18 residues. CDR1 and CDR2 (germline): SGHAT, FQNNGV. CDR3 loop: CASRRTRETHSGANVLTF. The CDR3 DNA sequence: TGTGCCAGCAGACGGACTAGGGAAACCCACTCTGGGGCCAACGTCCTGACTTTC.

This sequence joins TRBV6-5 and TRBJ2-1, with D unclear. Trimming took 4 bases from V and 5 from J, leaving 12 bases between them. CDR1 and CDR2 from the germline V gene are MNHEY and SVGAGI. The CDR3 contains 14 residues. CDR3 protein: CASSFSRNHNEQFF. DNA for the CDR3: TGTGCCAGCAGTTTTTCTAGAAACCACAATGAGCAGTTCTTC.

The chain uses TRBV11-3 and TRBJ2-7; no reliable D call. Germline lookup yields CDR1 SGHNT and CDR2 YENEEA. The V and J ends lost 3 bases and 7 bases respectively, with 7 bases between them. This CDR3 spans 11 amino acids. The CDR3 protein is CASSLVSEQYF. CDR3 sequence (DNA): TGTGCCAGCAGCTTGGTTAGTGAGCAGTACTTC.

This chain connects TRBV10-3 to TRBJ1-2, with D possibly TRBD1 on 6 matching bases. This CDR3 is 13 amino acids long. From germline, CDR1 is ENHRY and CDR2 SYGVKD. Trimming pared 5 bases from V and 4 bases from J, leaving 11 bases between. The CDR3 reads CAISPQGPYGYTF. The CDR3 DNA follows: TGTGCCATCAGTCCACAGGGTCCCTATGGCTACACCTTC.

The chain recombines TRBV11-3 with TRBJ2-5, with TRBD1 matching over 7 bases. Germline CDR1 reads SGHNT; CDR2 reads YENEEA. The CDR3 runs to 15 residues. V trimming: 4 bases; J trimming: 5 bases; junction bases outside the gene matches: 10. CDR3 residues: CASSSRGQSGETQYF. The DNA for the CDR3 is TGTGCCAGCAGCTCAAGGGGACAGTCAGGGGAGACCCAGTACTTC.